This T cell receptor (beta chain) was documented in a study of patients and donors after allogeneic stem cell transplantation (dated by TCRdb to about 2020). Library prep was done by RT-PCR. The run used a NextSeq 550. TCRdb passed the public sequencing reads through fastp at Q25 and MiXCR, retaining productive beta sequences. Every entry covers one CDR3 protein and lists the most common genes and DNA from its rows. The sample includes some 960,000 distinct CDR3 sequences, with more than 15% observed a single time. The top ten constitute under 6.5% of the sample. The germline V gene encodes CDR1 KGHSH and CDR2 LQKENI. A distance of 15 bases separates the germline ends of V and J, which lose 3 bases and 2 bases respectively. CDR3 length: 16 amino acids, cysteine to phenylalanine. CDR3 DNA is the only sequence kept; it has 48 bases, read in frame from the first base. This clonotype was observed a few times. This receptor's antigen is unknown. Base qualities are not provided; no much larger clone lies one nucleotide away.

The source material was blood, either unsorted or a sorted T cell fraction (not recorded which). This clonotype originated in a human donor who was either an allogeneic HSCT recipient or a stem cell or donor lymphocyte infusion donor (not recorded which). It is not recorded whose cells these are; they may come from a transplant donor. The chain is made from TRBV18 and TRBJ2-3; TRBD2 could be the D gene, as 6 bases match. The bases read TGTGCCAGCTCACCGCCCCTTGGACTAAACACAGATACGCAGTATTTT. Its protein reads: CASSPPLGLNTDTQYF.